The source of this T cell receptor beta chain is a study of a mutant IDH1 vaccine in newly diagnosed glioma. The time point here: week 11, during vaccination. Doses consisted of 300 ug of mutant IDH1 20-mer peptide each, paired with topical imiquimod. Germline V gene data show CDR1 as SGHVS and CDR2 as FQNEAQ. V shed 5 bases, J shed 7 bases, and the junction held 10 bases outside the gene matches. The CDR3 covers 14 residues. Regarding this clone: Antigen specificity is unknown.

Here immunoSEQ multiplex PCR was the method, and the copy in TCRdb shows in-frame clones only, minus some. The sample contains over 60,000 clones, approximately 90% of which appear only once. The rearrangement joins TRBV7-8 to TRBJ1-1, with 7 bases matching TRBD1. The material sequenced was PBMCs, taken from a glioma patient whose treatment included an IDH1 peptide vaccine. This clonotype was obtained from a man aged 35 to 55 with glioma. DNA of the CDR3: TGTGCCAGCAGCCTCGGGACAGCCTTACTTGAAGCTTTCTTT. It is translated as CASSLGTALLEAFF.